This T cell receptor beta chain was observed in a study of blood T cell repertoires in COVID-19. Study summary: COVID-19 samples from acute and convalescent phases originated in the United States, Italy and Spain. T cells, B-cell-depleted T cells, or PBMCs supplied cDNA or gDNA.

Seattle patients were enrolled while actively infected and followed longitudinally. CDR3 size: 12 residues. CDR1 and CDR2 from the germline V gene are SNHLY and FYNNEI. V lost 8 bases and J 3 bases, leaving 11 bases between the germline ends. In the study's own analysis: Quantification of nucleated cells was approximated via reference gene primer amplification. Sequencing used immunoSEQ multiplex PCR; TCRdb keeps in-frame clones, though not all of them. Clonal size and the V and J genes are those of that table, whereas D and trimming came from the DNA. This repertoire shows under 250,000 clones, approximately 91% found once; its top ten account for over 15%.

The chain is built from TRBV2 and TRBJ2-7, with TRBD1 as a possible D gene (5 bases). This receptor was obtained from a man aged 45-65 years with COVID-19, enrolled during active disease. Sequencing used peripheral blood. CDR3 in DNA: TGTGCCAGCTCTCAGACAGTCTACGAGCAGTACTTC. Residues: CASSQTVYEQYF.